This T cell receptor beta chain was profiled in a study of cytomegalovirus exposure and HLA in healthy donors. A word on this clone: Other DNA variants within this sample encode the same CDR3.

Germline V CDR1 and CDR2: SGDLS, YYNGEE. The CDR3 is 13 residues long. V lost 1 base and J 7 bases, leaving 11 bases between the germline ends. The primer mix had 60 Vbeta and 13 Jbeta primers. Repertoires were generated with immunoSEQ multiplex PCR, while TCRdb's copy carries only in-frame clones and drops some. Of 85,000 to 100,000 clones listed, 64% were seen once; the top ten hold 3.2%. The chain uses TRBV9 and TRBJ1-1, with D maybe TRBD1 (5 bases). Sequenced material: PBMCs. This clonotype was obtained from a man aged 55 to 69 in good health and CMV-seronegative. The CDR3 nucleotides are TGTGCCAGCAGCGTATTAGGGCAGGGTGAAGCTTTCTTT. Translating it yields CASSVLGQGEAFF.